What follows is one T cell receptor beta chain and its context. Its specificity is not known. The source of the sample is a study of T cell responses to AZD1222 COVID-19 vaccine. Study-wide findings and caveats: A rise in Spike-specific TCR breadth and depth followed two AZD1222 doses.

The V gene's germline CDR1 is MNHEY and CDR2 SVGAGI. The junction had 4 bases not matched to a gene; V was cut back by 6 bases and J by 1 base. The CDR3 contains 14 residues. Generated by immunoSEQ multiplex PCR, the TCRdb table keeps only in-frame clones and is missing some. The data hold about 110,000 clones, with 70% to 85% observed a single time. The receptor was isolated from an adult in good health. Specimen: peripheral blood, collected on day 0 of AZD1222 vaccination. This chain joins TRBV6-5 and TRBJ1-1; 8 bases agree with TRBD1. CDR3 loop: CASRGGQGNTEAFF. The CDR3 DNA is TGTGCCAGCAGGGGTGGACAGGGGAACACTGAAGCTTTCTTT.